The 17 T cell receptor beta chains in this list originate from one sample, sequenced in a study of blood T cells in healthy people across ages. A second PCR of roughly 7 to 11 cycles used a sample-barcoded 5' primer and a J-beta primer mix. TCRdb called the 5' RACE reads again in MiXCR, with one record for every CDR3 protein. The table has about 570,000 distinct CDR3 sequences, 25% to 30% seen once; the top ten hold around 20%. The sample was blood. The source is a woman between 65 and 79 years old in good health.

The chain has TRBV2 and TRBJ2-3; no clear D. Germline loops: CDR1 SNHLY, CDR2 FYNNEI. V was shortened by 3 bases and J by 6 bases, with 13 bases between the two germline ends. The CDR3 is made up of 14 amino acids. The CDR3: CASSDTATVDTQYF. CDR3 DNA: TGTGCCAGCAGTGATACGGCCACGGTGGATACGCAGTATTTT.

At least ten counts were recorded for this clonotype. CDR3 sequence: CASSLGTATYEQYF. The DNA for the CDR3 is TGTGCCAGCAGCTTAGGGACAGCAACCTACGAGCAGTACTTC. The chain links TRBV7-9 to TRBJ2-7, with D tentatively TRBD1 (6 bases). There are 14 residues in the CDR3. Germline assignment: CDR1 SEHNR and CDR2 FQNEAQ (reference sequence). V lost 1 base and J lost 2, with 9 bases in between.

As for this clonotype: At one end the junction does not follow the germline gene, possibly because of a read error. V gene TRBV5-1 combines with J gene TRBJ2-5, with TRBD1 matching 7 bases. The CDR3 is 14 amino acids. CDR1 and CDR2 from the germline V gene are SGHRS and YFSETQ. CDR3 DNA: TGTGCCAGCAGCTCCGGGACAGCACAAGAGACCCAGTACTTC. The encoded protein is CASSSGTAQETQYF. The full variable domain, rest sourced from reference TRBV5-1 and TRBJ2-5, is KAGVTQTPRYLIKTRGQQVTLSCSPISGHRSVSWYQQTPGQGLQFLFEYFSETQRNKGNFPGRFSGRQFSNSRSEMNVSTLELGDSALYLCASSSGTAQETQYFGPGTRLLVL.

In this sample, this clonotype turned up a few times. The rearrangement links TRBV29-1 to TRBJ1-2, with TRBD1 matching 10 bases. The CDR3 covers 11 residues. Losses at the gene ends were 4 bases for V and 8 bases for J; bases not matched to a gene: 1. Germline assignment: CDR1 SQVTM and CDR2 ANQGSEA. CDR3 loop: CSVATGGGYTF. The CDR3 nucleotides are TGCAGCGTTGCGACAGGGGGCGGCTACACCTTC.

The sample holds a few counts of this clonotype. The genes are TRBV6-5 and TRBJ2-3; the match to TRBD2 covers 7 bases. The CDR3 runs 14 residues. Germline V gene data show CDR1 as MNHEY and CDR2 as SVGAGI. V shed 7 bases and J 6 bases; nucleotides not matched to a gene: 10. CDR3 residues: CASTRDYVGDTQYF. The DNA for the CDR3 is TGTGCCAGCACGCGGGACTACGTGGGGGATACGCAGTATTTT.

With respect to this clonotype: Germline and junction disagree at one end, which may indicate a read error. This chain links TRBV6-2 or TRBV6-3 with TRBJ1-4; D gene uncertain. The CDR3 is made up of 15 amino acids. Germline lookup yields CDR1 MNHEY and CDR2 SVGEGT. CDR3 loop: CAGSSPVSTNEKLFF. The CDR3, as DNA: TGTGCCGGCAGTTCTCCAGTCTCAACTAATGAAAAACTGTTTTTT.

The CDR3 loop reads CASSTYSTEAFF. Written as DNA, the CDR3 is TGTGCCAGCAGCACCTACTCCACTGAAGCTTTCTTT. This chain joins TRBV11-3 and TRBJ1-1; D is ambiguous. Per the germline V gene, CDR1 is SGHNT and CDR2 is YENEEA. The V gene lost 5 bases and the J gene lost 4 bases, with 8 bases spanning the gap. The CDR3 has 12 amino acids.

The chain joins TRBV29-1 to TRBJ2-1; 8 nucleotides match TRBD2. The ends lost 6 bases at V and 5 bases at J; junction bases unmatched: 12. CDR3 length: 15 residues. Germline V gives CDR1 SQVTM, CDR2 ANQGSEA. This CDR3 reads CSVLVGAGVNNEQFF. Written as DNA, the CDR3 is TGCAGCGTCCTAGTGGGAGCGGGGGTTAACAATGAGCAGTTCTTC.

A word on this clonotype: A junction boundary mismatches the germline segment, possibly from a read error. The chain recombines TRBV2 with TRBJ2-1; 11 bases line up with TRBD1. The CDR3 runs to 15 residues. CDR1 and CDR2 (germline): SNHLY, FYNNEI. The CDR3 region is CTSRGTGGSYNEQFF. CDR3 nucleotide sequence: TGTACCAGCAGGGGGACAGGGGGGTCCTACAATGAGCAGTTCTTC.

The rearrangement uses TRBV20-1 and TRBJ2-3; 10 nucleotides line up with TRBD2. J lost 2 bases, V lost 8 bases, and 7 bases had no gene match. The CDR3 spans 14 residues. Germline V gives CDR1 DFQATT, CDR2 SNEGSKA (reference sequence). The DNA for the CDR3 is TGCAGTATTCGGCTAGCGGGGGTCACAGATACGCAGTATTTT. This sequence encodes CSIRLAGVTDTQYF.

The chain couples TRBV7-9 to TRBJ1-1; possible D gene TRBD1, 6 bases. This CDR3 spans 14 amino acids. Trimming stripped 3 bases from V and 1 base from J, with 9 bases between. CDR1 is SEHNR and CDR2 is FQNEAQ in the germline V gene (reference sequence). CDR3 DNA: TGTGCCAGCAGCTTTTCAGGGGCGAACACTGAAGCTTTCTTT. Its protein product is CASSFSGANTEAFF.

This clonotype was seen only a few times. The chain's CDR3 is CASSPQGIGANVLTF. The CDR3 nucleotides are TGTGCCAGCAGCCCACAGGGAATCGGGGCCAACGTCCTGACTTTC. The rearrangement links TRBV9 to TRBJ2-6; tentatively, D is TRBD1 (6 bases). Trimming stripped 4 bases from V and 4 bases from J, with 12 bases between. CDR1 is SGDLS and CDR2 is YYNGEE in the germline V gene. The CDR3 spans 15 residues.

The chain couples TRBV12-3 or TRBV12-4 to TRBJ2-1; D gene unclear. The CDR3 is 12 residues long. With 3 bases removed from V and 11 bases from J, the gap between germline ends came to 11 bases. For the CDR3, the DNA is TGTGCCAGCAGTTTTCATAAAGGACAGCAGTTCTTC. Its protein product is CASSFHKGQQFF.

The CDR3 is CSATSGGAGEQFF. For the CDR3, the DNA is TGCAGTGCCACTAGCGGGGGGGCGGGGGAGCAGTTCTTC. The chain carries TRBV20-1 and TRBJ2-5; 13 bases are a match to TRBD2. The J call may be mistaken, given a closer DNA end match to TRBJ2-1. This CDR3 has 13 amino acids. CDR1 and CDR2 (germline): DFQATT, SNEGSKA (reference sequence).

This clonotype has more than one count but fewer than ten. This chain uses TRBV7-9 with TRBJ1-2; D call uncertain. The CDR3 spans 15 residues. The germline V gene encodes CDR1 SEHNR and CDR2 FQNEAQ (reference sequence). Trimming stripped 0 bases from V and 8 bases from J, with 16 bases between. CDR3 in amino acids: CASSLAIPGPEGYTF. CDR3 nucleotides: TGTGCCAGCAGCTTAGCAATTCCGGGTCCGGAAGGCTACACCTTC.

This clonotype showed up just a few times. The V gene is TRBV7-6, the J gene TRBJ2-7; D perhaps matches TRBD2 (5 bases). Germline V gene sequence: CDR1 SGHVS, CDR2 FNYEAQ. Trimming left V 1 base short and J 9 bases short, with 13 bases between. The CDR3 contains 13 residues. CDR3 sequence (DNA): TGTGCCAGCAGCTTAGGTCGGGATGGGGTGCAGTACTTC. It encodes CASSLGRDGVQYF. The variable domain in full, completed from reference TRBV7-6 and TRBJ2-7, reads GAGVSQSPRYKVTKRGQDVALRCDPISGHVSLYWYRQALGQGPEFLTYFNYEAQQDKSGLPNDRFSAERPEGSISTLTIQRTEQRDSAMYRCASSLGRDGVQYFGPGTRLTVT.

The rearrangement uses TRBV6-6 and TRBJ2-7, with TRBD1 matching over 7 bases. CDR1 and CDR2 from the germline V gene are MNHNY and SVGAGI (reference sequence). This CDR3 is built from 15 residues. The ends lost 4 bases at V and 4 bases at J; junction bases unmatched: 10. The CDR3 sequence is CASSLGTGALYEQYF. CDR3 DNA: TGTGCCAGCAGTTTGGGAACAGGGGCCCTATACGAGCAGTACTTC.